Listed below are T cell receptor beta chains from one sample, sequenced in a study of early stage breast cancer tumors. TCRdb keeps only in-frame clones here, not all; method: immunoSEQ multiplex PCR. The sample lists about 5,000 clones; about 55% were seen once. The sequenced material came from breast tumor tissue. The receptors derive from a person aged 50-59 years with breast cancer. Each CDR3 is given with its conserved first and last residue. The D gene is left open where the match is weak. The size of a clone is reported for some rows only, either as once, few or many, or as a class for expanded clones.

v_gene	d_gene	j_gene	abundance	CDR3aa	CDR3nt
TRBV6-5	.	TRBJ2-3	.	CASSYGGAGTDTQYF	TGTGCCAGCAGTTACGGGGGGGCGGGGACAGATACGCAGTATTTT
TRBV14	.	TRBJ1-6	.	CASSAYRNGNSPLHF	TGTGCCAGCAGCGCGTACAGGAACGGGAATTCACCCCTCCACTTT
TRBV28	TRBD1	TRBJ1-2	.	CASSRDRGVYGYTF	TGTGCCAGCAGCCGCGACAGGGGGGTCTATGGCTACACCTTC
TRBV28	.	TRBJ2-5	large	CASRDVRETQYF	TGTGCCAGCAGGGACGTCCGAGAGACCCAGTACTTC
TRBV19	.	TRBJ2-7	.	CASSIADEQYF	TGTGCCAGTAGTATAGCCGACGAGCAGTACTTC
TRBV27	.	TRBJ1-6	.	CASSVSYNSPLHF	TGTGCCAGCAGCGTCTCCTATAATTCACCCCTCCACTTT
TRBV6-6	.	TRBJ1-2	.	CASFQTGGQHYGYTF	TGTGCCAGCTTCCAGACCGGGGGGCAACACTATGGCTACACCTTC
TRBV6-6	TRBD1	TRBJ1-5	.	CASSYPTGGGNQPQHF	TGTGCCAGCAGTTACCCAACAGGGGGCGGAAATCAGCCCCAACATTTT
TRBV2	.	TRBJ2-2	.	CASKVRDDDTGELFF	TGTGCCAGCAAGGTGCGGGATGATGACACCGGGGAGCTGTTTTTT
TRBV21-1	.	TRBJ1-1	medium-sized	CASSKEDIEAFF	TGTGCCAGCAGCAAAGAGGACATTGAAGCTTTCTTT
TRBV4-3	.	TRBJ1-5	.	CASSPGPLYSNQPQHF	TGCGCCAGCAGCCCGGGACCGCTTTATAGCAATCAGCCCCAGCATTTT
TRBV2	TRBD2	TRBJ2-1	few	CASSSGTSVWGSNEQFF	TGTGCCAGCAGTTCCGGGACTAGCGTTTGGGGCTCCAATGAGCAGTTCTTC
TRBV5-1	.	TRBJ1-4	.	CASKRDTGHPATNEKLFF	TGCGCCAGCAAGCGAGATACGGGACACCCTGCAACTAATGAAAAACTGTTTTTT
TRBV11-3	.	TRBJ2-7	.	CASSLVRETSYEQYF	TGTGCCAGCAGCTTAGTTCGGGAGACCTCCTACGAGCAGTACTTC
TRBV20-1	.	TRBJ2-1	.	CSVVGPQQFF	TGCAGTGTCGTGGGGCCCCAGCAGTTCTTC
TRBV18	.	TRBJ1-2	.	CASSPPQGGLVNYGYTF	TGTGCCAGCTCACCACCGCAGGGAGGATTAGTCAACTATGGCTACACCTTC
TRBV5-1	TRBD1	TRBJ1-6	few	CASTMGQGTNSPLHF	TGCGCCAGCACCATGGGACAGGGAACGAATTCACCCCTCCACTTT
TRBV28	TRBD1	TRBJ1-3	.	CASRTQGAPGNTIYF	TGTGCCAGCCGAACACAGGGGGCGCCAGGAAACACCATATATTTT
TRBV6-5	TRBD1	TRBJ2-3	.	CASKSGQGVNTQYF	TGTGCCAGCAAATCAGGACAGGGGGTTAATACGCAGTATTTT
TRBV18	.	TRBJ1-1	few	CASSPPRISGNTEAFF	TGTGCCAGCTCACCACCGAGGATATCGGGGAACACTGAAGCTTTCTTT
TRBV11-2	.	TRBJ1-2	.	CASSHPGPTNYGYTF	TGTGCCAGCAGTCACCCGGGACCCACTAACTATGGCTACACCTTC
TRBV7-6	TRBD2	TRBJ2-1	.	CASSLLAGGHNEQFF	TGTGCCAGCAGCCTATTAGCGGGAGGACACAATGAGCAGTTCTTC
TRBV7-2	.	TRBJ2-7	.	CASSLGIKRSAPLPYEQYF	TGTGCCAGCAGCTTGGGGATCAAGCGGAGTGCACCCCTACCCTACGAGCAGTACTTC
TRBV7-9	.	TRBJ2-7	.	CASTPGTSYEQYF	TGTGCCAGCACCCCGGGGACCTCCTACGAGCAGTACTTC
TRBV19	.	TRBJ1-1	.	CASTTIPNTEAFF	TGTGCCAGTACCACGATACCGAACACTGAAGCTTTCTTT
TRBV11-3	.	TRBJ2-5	.	CASSSVTSQETQYF	TGTGCCAGCAGCTCAGTCACTTCCCAAGAGACCCAGTACTTC
TRBV7-2	.	TRBJ2-3	.	CASSTHQRGTDTQYF	TGTGCCAGCAGCACCCACCAAAGGGGCACAGATACGCAGTATTTT
TRBV27	TRBD1	TRBJ2-7	.	CASSSKRDRGTYEQYF	TGTGCCAGCAGTAGCAAGAGGGACAGGGGGACCTACGAGCAGTACTTC
TRBV5-5	.	TRBJ1-6	few	CASSLVKESSYNSPLHF	TGTGCCAGCAGCTTGGTAAAAGAGAGCTCCTATAATTCACCCCTCCACTTT
TRBV9	TRBD2	TRBJ2-3	.	CASSVGLASTDTQYF	TGTGCCAGCAGTGTGGGACTAGCGAGCACAGATACGCAGTATTTT
TRBV7-2	TRBD2	TRBJ2-3	few	CASTSPQLAGAQYF	TGTGCCAGCACCTCCCCCCAGCTAGCGGGGGCGCAGTATTTT
TRBV18	TRBD1	TRBJ1-2	.	CASSPMGQGDHGYTF	TGTGCCAGCTCACCTATGGGACAGGGGGACCATGGCTACACCTTC
TRBV5-5	.	TRBJ2-3	once	CASSLWGSTDTQYF	TGTGCCAGCAGCTTGTGGGGTAGCACAGATACGCAGTATTTT
TRBV7-9	TRBD2	TRBJ2-3	.	CASSLMRERDTQYF	TGTGCCAGCAGCTTGATGCGGGAGAGGGATACGCAGTATTTT
TRBV5-1	.	TRBJ2-3	.	CASSPGARQRTDTQYF	TGCGCCAGCAGCCCTGGGGCCCGACAAAGGACAGATACGCAGTATTTT
TRBV4-1	TRBD1	TRBJ2-3	.	CASSQTGAQTDTQYF	TGCGCCAGCAGCCAAACAGGGGCGCAAACAGATACGCAGTATTTT
TRBV6-1	.	TRBJ1-2	few	CASTDSDGGYTF	TGTGCCAGCACTGACAGTGATGGTGGCTACACCTTC